This T cell receptor beta chain was captured in a study of shared clonotypes between healthy human individuals. Per germline, CDR1 SGDLS and CDR2 YYNGEE. This CDR3 has 14 residues. Trimming stripped 6 bases from V and 4 bases from J, with 14 bases between. Clones were read by immunoSEQ multiplex PCR, and TCRdb kept only the in-frame ones, dropping some. The table lists 1,100,000 or so clones, around 78% of them singletons. The clonotype was recovered from a young man in good health. Some clones in this sample may be carry-over from other donors' samples. Sequences were obtained from memory CD4+ T cells from PBMCs. Subset indicated: CD45RA-negative fraction. The chain couples TRBV9 to TRBJ2-1; TRBD1 might be the D (5 bases). The CDR3 region has the DNA TGTGCCAGCACCCCCTCCGCAGGGTACAATGAGCAGTTCTTC. This gives the protein CASTPSAGYNEQFF.